The 27 T cell receptor beta chains below come from one sample, sequenced in a study of blood T cell repertoires in COVID-19. TCRdb's copy holds only in-frame clones and misses some; the assay was immunoSEQ multiplex PCR. The sample holds under 350,000 clones, under 90% seen once. The specimen was peripheral blood. All receptors come from a woman in her thirties with COVID-19, enrolled during active disease.

The chain employs TRBV7-9 and TRBJ1-4; weak D call: TRBD1 (5 bases). Germline loops: CDR1 SEHNR, CDR2 FQNEAQ (reference sequence). V was clipped by 5 bases and J by 7 bases, with 17 bases between them. The CDR3 loop spans 15 amino acids. CDR3 coding DNA: TGTGCCAGCAGCACTGCGGGGCCGGGTGGTGAAAAACTGTTTTTT. This codes for CASSTAGPGGEKLFF.

This chain uses TRBV21-1 with TRBJ2-1; TRBD1, the table's D call, was not compared with the DNA. TRBV21-1 is a documented pseudogene. The CDR3 length is 18 residues. CDR3: CASSKGSRGTTLYNEQFF. In nucleotides, the CDR3 is TGTGCCAGCAGCAAAGGCTCGAGGGGGACAACCCTATACAATGAGCAGTTCTTC.

This sequence joins TRBV5-1 and TRBJ1-2; D unclear. Germline CDR1 SGHRS, CDR2 YFSETQ. Trimming took 0 bases from V and 0 from J, leaving 6 bases between them. This CDR3 region has 14 residues. The CDR3 sequence: CASSLGHANYGYTF. The DNA for the CDR3 is TGCGCCAGCAGCTTGGGACACGCTAACTATGGCTACACCTTC.

The rearrangement uses TRBV5-1 and TRBJ1-2; D remains unclear. The germline V and J ends were trimmed by 5 bases and 3 bases, with 11 bases remaining between them. The CDR3 extends over 13 amino acids. CDR1 is SGHRS, CDR2 YFSETQ, per germline. In DNA form, the CDR3 reads TGCGCCAGCAGAGCGGCAGTGGACTATGGCTACACCTTC. Protein sequence: CASRAAVDYGYTF.

The chain employs TRBV19 and TRBJ2-5; tentatively, D is TRBD1 (5 bases). The CDR3 covers 13 residues. Trimming shortened V by 5 bases and J by 1 base, and 8 bases separated the two germline ends. Germline V CDR1 and CDR2: LNHDA, SQIVND (reference sequence). CDR3 nucleotides: TGTGCCAGTAGTTCCAGGGCCCAAGAGACCCAGTACTTC. This sequence encodes CASSSRAQETQYF.

This sequence joins TRBV5-4 and TRBJ1-2, with 7 positions matching TRBD1. The V segment lost 2 bases and the J segment 8 bases; nucleotides outside the gene matches: 3. Germline V gives CDR1 SGHNT, CDR2 YYREEE (reference sequence). CDR3 length: 12 residues. CDR3 DNA sequence: TGTGCCAGCAGCTTCGACAGGGACGGCTACACCTTC. Protein sequence: CASSFDRDGYTF.

J is TRBJ2-3 and V is TRBV13; the match to TRBD2 covers 12 bases. CDR1 and CDR2 from the germline V gene are PRHDT and FYEKMQ (reference sequence). This CDR3 is built from 22 residues. V was clipped by 2 bases and J by 3 bases; unmatched bases: 21. CDR3 residues: CASSLPGWLAGGPIDMTDTQYF. CDR3 nucleotides: TGTGCCAGCAGCTTACCAGGGTGGCTAGCGGGGGGGCCGATAGACATGACAGATACGCAGTATTTT.

J is TRBJ2-2 and V is TRBV6-5; a possible D gene is TRBD2 (5 bases). This CDR3 comprises 15 residues. Germline CDR1 and CDR2: MNHEY and SVGAGI. The V and J ends lost 6 bases and 4 bases respectively, with 15 bases between them. The CDR3 DNA follows: TGTGCCAGCAGACTTTTGGAACTAGGCACCGGGGAGCTGTTTTTT. Translation gives CASRLLELGTGELFF.

The CDR3 DNA follows: TGTGCCTGGACAGGTCCTGCCTATGGCTACACCTTC. This codes for CAWTGPAYGYTF. J is TRBJ1-2 and V is TRBV30; D is ambiguous. The V gene's germline CDR1 is GTSNPN and CDR2 SVGIG (reference sequence). CDR3 length equals 12 residues. V gave up 4 bases and J gave up 4 bases, with 10 bases separating them.

The chain has TRBV13 and TRBJ1-1; TRBD1 might be the D (6 bases). CDR3 length equals 16 residues. Trimming cost V 6 bases and J 3 bases, with 20 bases left between them. The germline V gene encodes CDR1 PRHDT and CDR2 FYEKMQ (reference sequence). CDR3 sequence: CASRGGPGTTYTEAFF. The CDR3 DNA reads TGTGCCAGCAGGGGGGGGCCAGGGACGACCTACACTGAAGCTTTCTTT.

Concerning this clone itself: The same CDR3 is also encoded by other DNA sequences in this sample. The J gene is TRBJ1-2, the V gene TRBV6-5; 11 bases are a match to TRBD1. The V segment lost 2 bases and the J segment 7 bases; nucleotides outside the gene matches: 3. This CDR3 comprises 14 residues. Germline-derived CDR1 and CDR2 are MNHEY and SVGAGI. CDR3 sequence reads: CASSYTGQGVGYTF. In DNA, the CDR3 is TGTGCCAGCAGTTACACGGGACAGGGGGTTGGCTACACCTTC.

This chain links TRBV11-3 with TRBJ1-1; no definite D call. Germline CDR1 reads SGHNT; CDR2 reads YENEEA. The CDR3 sequence is 15 residues long. Trimming removed 0 bases from V and 1 base from J, with 9 bases in between. The CDR3 spells CASSLDERQNTEAFF. The DNA of the CDR3 is TGTGCCAGCAGCTTAGATGAGCGGCAGAACACTGAAGCTTTCTTT.

This chain connects TRBV10-1 to TRBJ2-3; 7 nucleotides line up with TRBD1. The V and J ends lost 9 bases and 2 bases, in that order; junction bases with no gene match: 8. The CDR3 consists of 14 residues. Looked up from germline, CDR1 is WNHNN and CDR2 is SYGVQD (reference sequence). CDR3 protein: CASSTGQPTDTQYF. CDR3 sequence (DNA): TGCGCCAGTTCGACAGGGCAACCCACAGATACGCAGTATTTT.

This rearrangement joins TRBV3-1 (or the pseudogene TRBV3-2) to TRBJ1-2, with D uncertain. The CDR3 length is 12 residues. Germline V gives CDR1 LGHDT, CDR2 YNNKEL (reference sequence). Trimming removed 4 bases at V and 2 bases at J, with 5 bases between. CDR3 in amino acids: CASSLENYGYTF. As DNA, the CDR3 is TGTGCCAGCAGCCTGGAGAACTATGGCTACACCTTC.

The chain is built from TRBV19 and TRBJ2-7, with 8 bases fitting TRBD2. Germline lookup yields CDR1 LNHDA and CDR2 SQIVND (reference sequence). V lost 2 bases to trimming and J lost 0 bases; unmatched junction nucleotides: 6. CDR3 size: 16 residues. The CDR3 loop reads CASSIRGGLASYEQYF. CDR3 sequence (DNA): TGTGCCAGTAGTATAAGAGGTGGACTAGCCTCCTACGAGCAGTACTTC.

The chain has TRBV19 and TRBJ1-6; TRBD1 agrees at 7 bases. There are 13 residues in the CDR3. V was pared by 4 bases and J by 9 bases, with 3 bases of the junction left unmatched. The V gene's germline CDR1 is LNHDA and CDR2 SQIVND (reference sequence). The CDR3 reads CASSSRGSSPLHF. The CDR3 DNA sequence: TGTGCCAGTAGTAGCAGGGGGAGTTCACCCCTCCACTTT. Together with reference TRBV19 and TRBJ1-6, the CDR3 gives the full variable domain: DGGITQSPKYLFRKEGQNVTLSCEQNLNHDAMYWYRQDPGQGLRLIYYSQIVNDFQKGDIAEGYSVSREKKESFPLTVTSAQKNPTAFYLCASSSRGSSPLHFGNGTRLTVT.

J is TRBJ1-1 and V is TRBV7-9; no reliable D call. The germline V and J ends were trimmed by 5 bases and 1 base, with 8 bases remaining between them. CDR1 and CDR2 (germline): SEHNR, FQNEAQ (reference sequence). The CDR3 is made up of 13 amino acids. The CDR3 region is CASSRSGNTEAFF. The CDR3 DNA reads as TGTGCCAGCAGCCGGTCGGGGAACACTGAAGCTTTCTTT. Combining the CDR3 with reference TRBV7-9 and TRBJ1-1 gives the whole variable domain DTGVSQNPRHKITKRGQNVTFRCDPISEHNRLYWYRQTLGQGPEFLTYFQNEAQLEKSRLLSDRFSAERPKGSFSTLEIQRTEQGDSAMYLCASSRSGNTEAFFGQGTRLTVV.

This chain joins TRBV11-2 and TRBJ2-2; no clear D gene. The germline gives CDR1 SGHAT, CDR2 FQNNGV. This CDR3 spans 13 amino acids. V shed 4 bases and J shed 6 bases, with 9 bases lying between them. The CDR3 region has the DNA TGTGCCAGCAGCTCCATACTTTCCGGGGAGCTGTTTTTT. It codes for CASSSILSGELFF. Variable domain in full (rest from reference TRBV11-2 and TRBJ2-2): EAGVAQSPRYKIIEKRQSVAFWCNPISGHATLYWYQQILGQGPKLLIQFQNNGVVDDSQLPKDRFSAERLKGVDSTLKIQPAKLEDSAVYLCASSSILSGELFFGEGSRLTVL.

J is TRBJ2-1 and V is TRBV27; TRBD2 agrees at 8 bases. V was pared by 10 bases and J by 9 bases, with 8 bases of the junction left unmatched. Germline CDR1 is MNHEY and CDR2 is SMNVEV (reference sequence). The CDR3 runs to 12 residues. CDR3 loop: CATSGGGIEQFF. CDR3 bases: TGTGCCACCTCCGGGGGGGGAATTGAGCAGTTCTTC.

V is TRBV2 and J is TRBJ2-1; D not resolved. CDR1 and CDR2 (germline): SNHLY, FYNNEI. CDR3 size: 14 residues. V lost 7 bases and J 4 bases, leaving 14 bases between the germline ends. Here the CDR3 reads CASISSASYNEQFF. In DNA form, the CDR3 reads TGTGCCAGCATTTCAAGCGCTTCGTACAATGAGCAGTTCTTC.

The gene calls are TRBV6-5 and TRBJ1-1; a possible D gene is TRBD1 (5 bases). Germline V gene lookup returns CDR1 MNHEY and CDR2 SVGAGI. Trimming stripped 4 bases from V and 6 bases from J, with 18 bases between. The CDR3 has 15 residues. The CDR3 nucleotides are TGTGCCAGCAGTTTCAGGGAGGTTATCAAATCTGAAGCTTTCTTT. Its translation is CASSFREVIKSEAFF.

The DNA for the CDR3 is TGTGCCACCACTCTTAGCGGGGGGGCGGAGACCCAGTACTTC. Its protein is CATTLSGGAETQYF. The chain has TRBV6-5 and TRBJ2-5, with TRBD2 identical over 11 bases. With 10 bases clipped from V and 5 bases from J, the junction kept 9 bases outside the gene matches. Looked up from germline, CDR1 is MNHEY and CDR2 is SVGAGI. This CDR3 has 14 amino acids.

The J gene is TRBJ1-2, the V gene TRBV28, with TRBD1 matching over 7 bases. The CDR3 has 14 residues. The V and J ends lost 2 bases and 3 bases, in that order; junction bases with no gene match: 3. Germline V gives CDR1 MDHEN, CDR2 SYDVKM. The CDR3 nucleotides read TGTGCCAGCAGTTTAAGACAGGGTGACTATGGCTACACCTTC. This codes for CASSLRQGDYGYTF.

The chain couples TRBV7-9 to TRBJ2-2; unclear D gene. The CDR3 extends over 15 amino acids. CDR1 and CDR2 from the germline V gene are SEHNR and FQNEAQ (reference sequence). Trimming cost V 2 bases and J 1 base, with 8 bases left between them. The CDR3 protein is CASSLNAGNTGELFF. CDR3 nucleotide sequence: TGTGCCAGCAGCTTAAACGCAGGGAACACCGGGGAGCTGTTTTTT.

This sequence joins TRBV6-5 and TRBJ1-1, with D maybe TRBD1 (6 bases). The CDR3 is 15 residues long. V shed 4 bases and J shed 2 bases, with 14 bases lying between them. The germline V gene has CDR1 MNHEY and CDR2 SVGAGI. The CDR3 DNA reads TGTGCCAGCAGTTCACTACAGGGATTCAACACTGAAGCTTTCTTT. It translates to CASSSLQGFNTEAFF.

The rearrangement joins TRBV18 to TRBJ1-4, with 8 bases aligning to TRBD1. Germline-derived CDR1 and CDR2 are KGHSH and LQKENI. The CDR3 is 15 amino acids. V shed 2 bases, J shed 7 bases, and the junction held 6 bases outside the gene matches. The CDR3 here is CASSPTTGAGEKLFF. The CDR3 DNA reads as TGTGCCAGCTCACCAACGACAGGGGCGGGTGAAAAACTGTTTTTT.

The gene calls are TRBV4-1 and TRBJ2-3; TRBD2 matches at 10 bases. Trimming cost V 1 base and J 5 bases; bases outside gene matches: 0. Germline values: CDR1 MGHRA, CDR2 YSYEKL. This CDR3 comprises 14 residues. In nucleotides, the CDR3 is TGCGCCAGCAGCCAAGGGACTAGCGGAGATACGCAGTATTTT. It encodes CASSQGTSGDTQYF.